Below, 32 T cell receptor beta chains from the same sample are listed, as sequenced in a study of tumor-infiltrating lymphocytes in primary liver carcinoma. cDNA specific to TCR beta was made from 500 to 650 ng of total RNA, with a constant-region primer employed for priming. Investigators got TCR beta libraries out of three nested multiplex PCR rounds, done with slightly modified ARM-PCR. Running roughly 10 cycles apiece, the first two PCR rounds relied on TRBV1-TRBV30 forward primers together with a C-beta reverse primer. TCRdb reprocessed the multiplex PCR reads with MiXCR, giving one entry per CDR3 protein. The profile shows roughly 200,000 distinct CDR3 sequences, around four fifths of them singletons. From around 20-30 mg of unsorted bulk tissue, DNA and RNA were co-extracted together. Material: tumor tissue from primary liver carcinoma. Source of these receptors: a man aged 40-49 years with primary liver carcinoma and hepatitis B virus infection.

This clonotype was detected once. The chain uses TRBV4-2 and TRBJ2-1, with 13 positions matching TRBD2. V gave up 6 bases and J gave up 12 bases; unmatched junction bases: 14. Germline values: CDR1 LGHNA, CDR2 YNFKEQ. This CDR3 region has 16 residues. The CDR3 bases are TGTGCCAGCAGTCAGCCGGGACTAGCGGGATATAGGGGGCAGTTCTTC. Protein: CASSQPGLAGYRGQFF.

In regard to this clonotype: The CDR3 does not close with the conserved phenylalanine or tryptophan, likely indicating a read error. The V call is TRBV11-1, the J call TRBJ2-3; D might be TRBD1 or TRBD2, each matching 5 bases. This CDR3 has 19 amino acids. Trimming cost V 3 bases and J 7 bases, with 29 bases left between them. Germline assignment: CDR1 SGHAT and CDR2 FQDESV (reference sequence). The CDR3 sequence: CASSFGGSSVGARTNTQYL. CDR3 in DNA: TGTGCCAGCAGCTTTGGGGGAAGCTCTGTTGGAGCCCGCACTAATACGCAGTATCTT.

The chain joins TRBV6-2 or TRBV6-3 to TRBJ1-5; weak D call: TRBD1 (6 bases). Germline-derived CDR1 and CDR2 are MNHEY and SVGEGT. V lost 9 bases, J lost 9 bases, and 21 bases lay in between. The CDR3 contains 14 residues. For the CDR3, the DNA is TGTGCCAGTACCCTGGTGAAAGGGGGTCTGCCCCAGCATTTT. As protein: CASTLVKGGLPQHF.

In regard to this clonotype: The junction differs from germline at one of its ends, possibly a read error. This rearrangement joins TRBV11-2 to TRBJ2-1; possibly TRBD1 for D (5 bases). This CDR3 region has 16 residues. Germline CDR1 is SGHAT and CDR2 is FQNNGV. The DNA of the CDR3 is TGTACCAGCAGTTTAGATCGTTTGGCGTTAGGGGATGAGCAGTTCTTC. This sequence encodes CTSSLDRLALGDEQFF. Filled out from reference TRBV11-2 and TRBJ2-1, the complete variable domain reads EAGVAQSPRYKIIEKRQSVAFWCNPISGHATLYWYQQILGQGPKLLIQFQNNGVVDDSQLPKDRFSAERLKGVDSTLKIQPAKLEDSAVYLCTSSLDRLALGDEQFFGPGTRLTVL.

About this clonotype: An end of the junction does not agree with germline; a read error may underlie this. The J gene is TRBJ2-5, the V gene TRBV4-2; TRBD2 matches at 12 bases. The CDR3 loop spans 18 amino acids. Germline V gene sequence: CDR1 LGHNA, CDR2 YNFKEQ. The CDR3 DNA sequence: TGTGCAAGCAGCCAAGGTCTAGCGGGAGGGGGAATTATAGAGACCCAGTACTTC. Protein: CASSQGLAGGGIIETQYF.

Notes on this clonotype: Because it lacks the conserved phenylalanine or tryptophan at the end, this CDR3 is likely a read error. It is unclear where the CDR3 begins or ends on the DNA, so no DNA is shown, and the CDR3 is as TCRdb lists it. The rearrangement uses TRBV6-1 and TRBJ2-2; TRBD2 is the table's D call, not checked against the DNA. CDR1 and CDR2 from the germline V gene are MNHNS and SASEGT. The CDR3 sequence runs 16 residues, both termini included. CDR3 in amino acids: CASKYTSGRRTGELLC.

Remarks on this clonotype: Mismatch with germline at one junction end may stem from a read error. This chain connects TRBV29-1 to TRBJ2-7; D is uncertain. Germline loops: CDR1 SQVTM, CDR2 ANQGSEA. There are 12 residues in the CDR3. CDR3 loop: CSVESVDYERYF. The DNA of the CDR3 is TGCAGCGTTGAGTCCGTAGATTACGAGCGGTACTTC.

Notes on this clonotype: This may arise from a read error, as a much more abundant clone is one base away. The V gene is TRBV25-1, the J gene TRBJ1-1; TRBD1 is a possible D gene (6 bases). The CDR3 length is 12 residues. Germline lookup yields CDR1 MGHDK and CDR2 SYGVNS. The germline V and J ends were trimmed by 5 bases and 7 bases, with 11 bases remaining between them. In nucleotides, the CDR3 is TGTGCCAGCAGTCTGGGGGGCAATGAAGCTTTCTTT. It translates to CASSLGGNEAFF.

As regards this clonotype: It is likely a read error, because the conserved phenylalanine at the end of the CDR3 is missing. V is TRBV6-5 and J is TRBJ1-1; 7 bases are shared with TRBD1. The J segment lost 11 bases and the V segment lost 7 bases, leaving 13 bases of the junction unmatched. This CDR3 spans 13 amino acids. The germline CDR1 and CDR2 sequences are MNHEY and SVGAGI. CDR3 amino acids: CASTQTLQGRAFL. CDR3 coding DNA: TGTGCCAGCACACAGACCCTACAGGGGAGGGCTTTCCTT.

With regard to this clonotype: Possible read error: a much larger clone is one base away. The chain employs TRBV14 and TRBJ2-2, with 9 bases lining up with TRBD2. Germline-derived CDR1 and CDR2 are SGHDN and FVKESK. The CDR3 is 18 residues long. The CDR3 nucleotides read TGTGCCAGCAGCCCCTACTTAGGACTAGCGTCGAAAACCGGGGAGCTGTTTTTT. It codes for CASSPYLGLASKTGELFF.

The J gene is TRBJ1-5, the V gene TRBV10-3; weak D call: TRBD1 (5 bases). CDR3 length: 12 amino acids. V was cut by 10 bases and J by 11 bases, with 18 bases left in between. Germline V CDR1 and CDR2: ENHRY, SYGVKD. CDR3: CATGQGDQSQHF. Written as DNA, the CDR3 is TGTGCCACCGGGCAGGGTGACCAGTCCCAGCATTTT.

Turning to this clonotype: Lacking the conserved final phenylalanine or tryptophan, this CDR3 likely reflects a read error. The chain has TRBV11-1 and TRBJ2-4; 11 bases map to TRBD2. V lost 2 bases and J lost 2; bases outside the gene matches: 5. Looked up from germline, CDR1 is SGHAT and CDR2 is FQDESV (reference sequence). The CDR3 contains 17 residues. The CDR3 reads CASSLHETSGTKNIQYY. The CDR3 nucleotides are TGTGCCAGCAGCTTACACGAGACTAGCGGGACCAAAAACATTCAGTACTAC.

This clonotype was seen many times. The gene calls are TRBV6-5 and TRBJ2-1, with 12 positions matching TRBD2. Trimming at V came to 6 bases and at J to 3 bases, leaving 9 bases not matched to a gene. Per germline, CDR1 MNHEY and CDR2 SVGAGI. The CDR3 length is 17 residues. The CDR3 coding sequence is TGTGCCAGCAGACCACCTGGACTAGCGGGGATCTACAATGAGCAGTTCTTC. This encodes CASRPPGLAGIYNEQFF.

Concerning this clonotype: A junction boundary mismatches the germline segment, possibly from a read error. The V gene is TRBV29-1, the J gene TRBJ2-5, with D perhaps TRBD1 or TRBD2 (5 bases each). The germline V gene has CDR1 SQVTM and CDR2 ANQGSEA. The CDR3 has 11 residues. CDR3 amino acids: CGGNAKGTRYF. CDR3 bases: TGCGGGGGAAATGCAAAGGGGACCCGGTACTTC.

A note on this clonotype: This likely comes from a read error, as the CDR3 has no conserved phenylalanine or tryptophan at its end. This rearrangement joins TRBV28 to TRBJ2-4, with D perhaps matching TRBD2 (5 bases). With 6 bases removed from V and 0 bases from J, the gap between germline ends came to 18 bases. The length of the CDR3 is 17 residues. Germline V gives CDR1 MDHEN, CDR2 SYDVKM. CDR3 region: CASSRSGSGLAKNIQYI. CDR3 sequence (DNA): TGTGCCAGCAGCCGGAGCGGCAGTGGACTAGCCAAAAACATTCAGTACATC.

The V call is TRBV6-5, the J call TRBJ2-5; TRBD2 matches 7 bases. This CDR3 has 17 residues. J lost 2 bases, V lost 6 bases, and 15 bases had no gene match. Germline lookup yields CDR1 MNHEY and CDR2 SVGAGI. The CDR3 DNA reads TGTGCCAGCAGCGCAGACACTAGCGATGGACTTCAAGAGACCCAGTACTTC. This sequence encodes CASSADTSDGLQETQYF.

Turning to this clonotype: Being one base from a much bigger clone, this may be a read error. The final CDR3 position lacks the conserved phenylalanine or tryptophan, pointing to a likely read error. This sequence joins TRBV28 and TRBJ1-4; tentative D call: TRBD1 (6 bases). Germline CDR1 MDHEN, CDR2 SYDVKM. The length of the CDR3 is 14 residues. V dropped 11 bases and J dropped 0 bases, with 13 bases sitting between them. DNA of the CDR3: TGTGCCGCAGGGGAAGTCACAACTAATGAAAAACTGTTTCTT. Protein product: CAAGEVTTNEKLFL.

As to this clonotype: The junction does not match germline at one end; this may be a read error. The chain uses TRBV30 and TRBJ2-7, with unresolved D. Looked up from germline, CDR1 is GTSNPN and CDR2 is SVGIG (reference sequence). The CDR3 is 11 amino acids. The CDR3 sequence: CAWSEPNEQSF. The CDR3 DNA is TGTGCCTGGAGTGAACCCAACGAGCAGAGCTTT.

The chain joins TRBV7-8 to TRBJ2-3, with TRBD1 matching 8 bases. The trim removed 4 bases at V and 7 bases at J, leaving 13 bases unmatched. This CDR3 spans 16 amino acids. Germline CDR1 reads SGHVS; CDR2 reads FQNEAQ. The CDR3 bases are TGTGCCAGCAGCTCAACAGGGGGGAAATATTCGAATACGCAGTATTTT. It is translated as CASSSTGGKYSNTQYF.

CDR3 amino acids: CSVGTGIHPQHF. The CDR3 region has the DNA TGCAGCGTTGGGACAGGGATTCATCCCCAGCATTTT. This chain connects TRBV29-1 to TRBJ1-5; 8 nucleotides match TRBD1. The V gene's germline CDR1 is SQVTM and CDR2 ANQGSEA. The CDR3 extends over 12 amino acids. J lost 10 bases, V lost 4 bases, and 6 bases had no gene match.

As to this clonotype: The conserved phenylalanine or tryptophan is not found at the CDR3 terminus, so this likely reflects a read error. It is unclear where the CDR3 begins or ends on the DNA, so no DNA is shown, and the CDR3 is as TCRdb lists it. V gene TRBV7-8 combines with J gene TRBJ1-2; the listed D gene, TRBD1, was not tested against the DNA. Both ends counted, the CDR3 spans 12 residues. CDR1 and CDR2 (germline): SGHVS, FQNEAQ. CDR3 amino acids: CASSLVGDGYTL.

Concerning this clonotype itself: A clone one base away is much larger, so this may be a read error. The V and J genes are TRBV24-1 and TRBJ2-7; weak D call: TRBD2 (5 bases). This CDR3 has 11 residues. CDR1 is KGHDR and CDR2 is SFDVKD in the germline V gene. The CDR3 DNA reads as TGTGCCATCAGTGACGGGGTAATGCAGTACTTC. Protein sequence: CAISDGVMQYF.

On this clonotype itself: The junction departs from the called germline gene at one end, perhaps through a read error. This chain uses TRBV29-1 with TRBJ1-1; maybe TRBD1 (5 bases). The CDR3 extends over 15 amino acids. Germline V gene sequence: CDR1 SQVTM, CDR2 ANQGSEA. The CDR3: CCVGSGWGMNAEAFF. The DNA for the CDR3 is TGCTGCGTCGGCTCAGGGTGGGGTATGAACGCTGAAGCTTTCTTT.

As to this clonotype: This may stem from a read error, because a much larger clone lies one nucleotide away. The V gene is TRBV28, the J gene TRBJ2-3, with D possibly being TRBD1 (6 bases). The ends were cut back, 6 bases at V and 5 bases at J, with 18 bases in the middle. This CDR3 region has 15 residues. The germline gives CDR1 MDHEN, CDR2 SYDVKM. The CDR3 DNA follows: TGTGCCAGCAGCCGCAGACAGGACCACATAGATACGCAGTATTTT. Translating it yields CASSRRQDHIDTQYF.

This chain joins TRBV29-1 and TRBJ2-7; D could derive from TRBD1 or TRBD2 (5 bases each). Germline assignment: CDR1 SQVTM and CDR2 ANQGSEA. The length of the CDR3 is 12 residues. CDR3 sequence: CKIVEGLYEQYF. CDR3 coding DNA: TGCAAGATTGTAGAGGGGCTCTACGAGCAGTACTTC.

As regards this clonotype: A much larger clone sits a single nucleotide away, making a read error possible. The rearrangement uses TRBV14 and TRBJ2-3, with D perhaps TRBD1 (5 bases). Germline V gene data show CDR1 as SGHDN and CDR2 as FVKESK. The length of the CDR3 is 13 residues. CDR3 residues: CASSLNRSDAQYF. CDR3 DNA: TGTGCCAGCAGCCTAAACAGGTCAGATGCGCAGTATTTT.

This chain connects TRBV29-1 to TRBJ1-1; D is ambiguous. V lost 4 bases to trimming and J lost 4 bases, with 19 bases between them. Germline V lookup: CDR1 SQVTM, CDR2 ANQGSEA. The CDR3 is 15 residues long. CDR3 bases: TGCAGCGTTGCTCCGGGATGGGGAGTGAGCACTGAAGCTTTCTTT. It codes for CSVAPGWGVSTEAFF. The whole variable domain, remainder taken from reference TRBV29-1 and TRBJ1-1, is SAVISQKPSRDICQRGTSLTIQCQVDSQVTMMFWYRQQPGQSLTLIATANQGSEATYESGFVIDKFPISRPNLTFSTLTVSNMSPEDSSIYLCSVAPGWGVSTEAFFGQGTRLTVV.

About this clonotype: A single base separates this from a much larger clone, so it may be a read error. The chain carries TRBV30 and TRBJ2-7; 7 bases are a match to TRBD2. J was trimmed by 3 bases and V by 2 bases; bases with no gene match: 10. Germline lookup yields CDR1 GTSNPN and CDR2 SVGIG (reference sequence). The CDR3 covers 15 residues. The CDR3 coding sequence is TGTGCCTGGAGTCCCGTCGGGCGGGGGAACTACGAGCAGTACTTC. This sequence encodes CAWSPVGRGNYEQYF.

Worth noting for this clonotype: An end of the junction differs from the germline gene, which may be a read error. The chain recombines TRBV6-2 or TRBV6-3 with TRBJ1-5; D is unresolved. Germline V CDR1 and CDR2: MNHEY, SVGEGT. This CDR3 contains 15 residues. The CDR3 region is CVSTPVPMSNQSQHF. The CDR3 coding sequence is TGTGTCAGCACCCCGGTCCCCATGAGCAATCAGTCCCAGCATTTT.

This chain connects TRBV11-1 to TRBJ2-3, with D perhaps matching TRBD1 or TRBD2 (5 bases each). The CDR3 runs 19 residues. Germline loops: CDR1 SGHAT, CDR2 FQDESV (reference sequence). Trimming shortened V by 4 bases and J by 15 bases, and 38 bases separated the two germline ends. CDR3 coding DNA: TGTGCCAGCAGCTCTGGGGGAAGTTCTGTTGGAGCCCGCACAGATACGTACTATTTT. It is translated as CASSSGGSSVGARTDTYYF.

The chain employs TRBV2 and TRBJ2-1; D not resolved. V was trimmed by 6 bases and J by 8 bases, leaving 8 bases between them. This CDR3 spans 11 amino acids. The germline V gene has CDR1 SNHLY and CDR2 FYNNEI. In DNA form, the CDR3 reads TGTGCCAGCAGCGGGCAGTATGAGCAGTTCTTC. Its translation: CASSGQYEQFF. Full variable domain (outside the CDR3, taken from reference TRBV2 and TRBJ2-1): EPEVTQTPSHQVTQMGQEVILRCVPISNHLYFYWYRQILGQKVEFLVSFYNNEISEKSEIFDDQFSVERPDGSNFTLKIRSTKLEDSAMYFCASSGQYEQFFGPGTRLTVL.

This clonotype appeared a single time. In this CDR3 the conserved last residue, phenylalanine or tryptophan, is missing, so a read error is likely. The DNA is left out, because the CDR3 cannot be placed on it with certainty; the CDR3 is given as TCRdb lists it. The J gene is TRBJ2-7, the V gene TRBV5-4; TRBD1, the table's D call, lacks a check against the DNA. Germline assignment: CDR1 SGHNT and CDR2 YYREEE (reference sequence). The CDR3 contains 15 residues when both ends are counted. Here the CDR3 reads CASSPTGKGINEQYL.